The clone carrying this T cell receptor (beta chain) was seen ten or more times. Its specificity is unknown. As TCR cDNA was made by 5'RACE template switching, a universal primer site and UMIs were added. Using its own MiXCR run on the 5' RACE reads, TCRdb lists one record per CDR3 protein. The data contain approximately 110,000 distinct CDR3 sequences, around 7.4% of them singletons. These data come from a study of T cells after yellow fever vaccination. The length of the CDR3 is 14 residues. The germline V gene has CDR1 SNHLY and CDR2 FYNNEI. With 4 bases clipped from V and 5 bases from J, the junction kept 6 bases outside the gene matches. Findings of the study overall: A weaker secondary response peaked on day 5, the primary on day 15. Highly abundant clonotypes carried over from the bulk population could end up in FACS-sorted repertoires as contaminants. In post-booster samples, most primary-vaccination clones reappeared (roughly 96% CD4, 70% to 90% CD8).

The chain carries TRBV2 and TRBJ2-5; 8 bases map to TRBD2. Source: CD4+ T cells sorted from PBMCs, taken approximately 11 days after the first yellow fever vaccination. The receptor was derived from a man aged 18 to 35 who received the YFV17D yellow fever vaccine. DNA for the CDR3: TGTGCCAGCAGTGGCCGGGGGGGCCCTGAGACCCAGTACTTC. Translated: CASSGRGGPETQYF.